This T cell receptor (beta chain) is drawn from a study of beta chain features in type 1 diabetes. The table lists this clone with a few counts. The investigators reverse transcribed all of the isolated RNA, so they sequenced expressed TCRB transcripts. Some clones are missing from TCRdb's copy, which holds only in-frame ones; the method was immunoSEQ multiplex PCR. This table holds under 150,000 clones, 6.9% found once. The V and J ends lost 1 base and 1 base respectively, with 5 bases between them. Germline V gives CDR1 SNHLY, CDR2 FYNNEI. This CDR3 is 14 amino acids long. The origin of this receptor is a woman in her 30s in good health. The specimen was central memory CD4+ T cells from blood. V is TRBV2 and J is TRBJ1-5; D ambiguous. CDR3 DNA sequence: TGTGCCAGCAGTGAAGTCCTGAGCAATCAGCCCCAGCATTTT. This gives the protein CASSEVLSNQPQHF.